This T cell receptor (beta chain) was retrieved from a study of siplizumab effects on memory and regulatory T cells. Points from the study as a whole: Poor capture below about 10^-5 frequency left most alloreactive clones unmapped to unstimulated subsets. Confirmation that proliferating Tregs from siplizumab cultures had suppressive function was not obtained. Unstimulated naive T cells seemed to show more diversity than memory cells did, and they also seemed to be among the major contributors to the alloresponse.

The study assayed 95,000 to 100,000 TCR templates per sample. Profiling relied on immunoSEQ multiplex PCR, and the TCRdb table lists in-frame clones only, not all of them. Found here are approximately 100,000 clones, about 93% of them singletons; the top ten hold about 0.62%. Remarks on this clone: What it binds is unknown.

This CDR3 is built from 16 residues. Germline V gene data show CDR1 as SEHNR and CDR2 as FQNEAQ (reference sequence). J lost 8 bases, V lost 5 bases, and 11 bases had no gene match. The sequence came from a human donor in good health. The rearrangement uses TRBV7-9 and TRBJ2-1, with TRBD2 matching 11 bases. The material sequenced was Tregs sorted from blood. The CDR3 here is CASSPRLAGGQDEQFF. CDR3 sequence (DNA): TGTGCCAGCAGCCCCCGGCTAGCGGGAGGTCAAGATGAGCAGTTCTTC.